The 7 T cell receptor beta chains below all came from one sample that was sequenced in a study of T-cell reconstitution after alpha-beta-depleted transplantation in children. Preparation of the TCRbeta library involved a method that used unique molecular identifiers. One entry per CDR3 protein, called by TCRdb with MiXCR from the PCR reads. This sample yields over 450,000 distinct CDR3 sequences, of which roughly a tenth are seen a single time; just over 2% belongs to the top ten. This sample comprised PBMCs, obtained before TCRalphabeta/CD19-depleted stem cell transplant. The receptors come from a child aged 2 to 15 with inherited bone marrow failure, due to receive a stem cell transplant.

This clonotype was seen at least ten times. The chain has TRBV12-3 or TRBV12-4 and TRBJ2-7, with 13 bases matching TRBD2. CDR3 size: 16 residues. V lost 6 bases to trimming and J lost 6 bases; unmatched junction nucleotides: 11. This CDR3 reads CASSPTGTSGRGEQYF. DNA for the CDR3: TGTGCCAGCAGCCCTACGGGCACTAGCGGGAGGGGCGAGCAGTACTTC.

This clonotype turned up a few times. The V call is TRBV6-2 or TRBV6-3, the J call TRBJ2-1; D gene uncertain. CDR3 length: 14 residues. CDR1 and CDR2 from the germline V gene are MNHEY and SVGEGT. Trimming left V 5 bases short and J 6 bases short, with 14 bases between. The CDR3 nucleotides are TGTGCCAGCAGTGACGGACCGCCCCTCAATGAGCAGTTCTTC. Translation: CASSDGPPLNEQFF.

The chain has TRBV5-1 and TRBJ2-1; D ambiguous. The CDR3 is 16 residues long. Germline V gene lookup returns CDR1 SGHRS and CDR2 YFSETQ. Trimming stripped 0 bases from V and 13 bases from J, with 23 bases between. The CDR3 sequence is CASSLGGRPVIESQFF. In nucleotides, the CDR3 is TGCGCCAGCAGCTTGGGAGGTCGGCCAGTTATCGAAAGTCAGTTCTTC.

V usage is TRBV29-1 and J usage is TRBJ1-5; TRBD1 might be the D (6 bases). The CDR3 consists of 12 residues. V lost 7 bases and J 3 bases, leaving 10 bases between the germline ends. Germline CDR1 and CDR2: SQVTM and ANQGSEA. CDR3 bases: TGCAGCGCTCAGGGGTTCAATCAGCCCCAGCATTTT. It yields the protein CSAQGFNQPQHF.

This clonotype was found many times. This chain uses TRBV29-1 with TRBJ2-3; 11 positions agree with TRBD2. Per germline, CDR1 SQVTM and CDR2 ANQGSEA. CDR3 length: 14 amino acids. V lost 5 bases and J lost 14; bases outside the gene matches: 15. CDR3 coding DNA: TGCAGCGTTTCGACTAGCGGGGTTATCTCCCCATGGTATTTT. Amino acids: CSVSTSGVISPWYF.

This clonotype was seen many times. The chain employs TRBV7-8 and TRBJ1-5; weak D call: TRBD1 (6 bases). Germline V gives CDR1 SGHVS, CDR2 FQNEAQ. The V gene lost 4 bases and the J gene lost 4 bases, with 8 bases spanning the gap. The CDR3 runs 13 residues. The chain's CDR3 is CASSYRENQPQHF. The CDR3 DNA reads as TGTGCCAGCAGCTACAGGGAGAATCAGCCCCAGCATTTT.

This chain uses TRBV20-1 with TRBJ2-4; 7 bases align to TRBD2. V lost 6 bases and J lost 9; bases outside the gene matches: 11. The CDR3 has 13 residues. Per the germline V gene, CDR1 is DFQATT and CDR2 is SNEGSKA (reference sequence). The CDR3 bases are TGCAGTGCAATTGGCGGGAGCTACGGCATTCAGTACTTC. Translating it yields CSAIGGSYGIQYF.